Listed below are T cell receptor beta chains from one sample, sequenced in a study of CD39 and CD103 CD8 tumor-infiltrating T cells. Sequencing was performed with immunoSEQ multiplex PCR; in TCRdb, only in-frame clones are kept and a portion is missing. The profile shows approximately 5,000 clones, 65% to 85% of them singletons. The sequenced sample was CD8+ T cells sorted from blood. These receptors came from a human donor with head and neck squamous cell carcinoma. The CDR3 runs from the conserved cysteine through the conserved F or W. Fields, in order: CDR3 protein, clone size, J gene, V gene. Not all rows give a size; the values are once, few, many and, for expanded clones, a class.

CDR3: CASSPPGSGSDTQYF; size: .; J: TRBJ2-3; V: TRBV7-9
CDR3: CASSQDRQGRDEKLFF; size: .; J: TRBJ1-4; V: TRBV4-3
CDR3: CASTRQGDTGELFF; size: .; J: TRBJ2-2; V: TRBV27
CDR3: CASSLPEGGLAGAQETQYF; size: .; J: TRBJ2-5; V: TRBV7-8
CDR3: CASSSTGGRETQYF; size: .; J: TRBJ2-5; V: TRBV7-9
CDR3: CAWSVERGTGQWQPQHF; size: .; J: TRBJ1-5; V: TRBV30
CDR3: CASEGGVDTEAFF; size: .; J: TRBJ1-1; V: TRBV2
CDR3: CASSYGAEPTYEQYF; size: medium-sized; J: TRBJ2-7; V: TRBV6-6
CDR3: CASSAGQSTDTQYF; size: few; J: TRBJ2-3; V: TRBV6-4
CDR3: CASSSGQPYGYTF; size: .; J: TRBJ1-2; V: TRBV6-6
CDR3: CASSPGQVSTDTQYF; size: .; J: TRBJ2-3; V: TRBV28
CDR3: CASSELNEGARTEAFF; size: .; J: TRBJ1-1; V: TRBV6-1
CDR3: CASSQVIGVKTQYF; size: .; J: TRBJ2-5; V: TRBV4-2
CDR3: CASSLAGTANSYEQYF; size: .; J: TRBJ2-7; V: TRBV5-1
CDR3: CASSSGGVNQPQHF; size: .; J: TRBJ1-5; V: TRBV7-9
CDR3: CASSLGTSTNNEQFF; size: few; J: TRBJ2-1; V: TRBV4-3
CDR3: CASSHWTASNTEAFF; size: few; J: TRBJ1-1; V: TRBV7-9
CDR3: CASSSDRVYGNEQFF; size: .; J: TRBJ2-1; V: TRBV5-6
CDR3: CASSYWDTNTEAFF; size: .; J: TRBJ1-1; V: TRBV6-6
CDR3: CASSSRSSGSRETQYF; size: .; J: TRBJ2-5; V: TRBV13
CDR3: CASSVESYEQYF; size: .; J: TRBJ2-7; V: TRBV2
CDR3: CASSVGGDRGYEQYF; size: few; J: TRBJ2-7; V: TRBV9
CDR3: CASSLGTSYGYTF; size: .; J: TRBJ1-2; V: TRBV7-9
CDR3: CASNLGRSSYEQYF; size: .; J: TRBJ2-7; V: TRBV2
CDR3: CASSIPPGNTEAFF; size: .; J: TRBJ1-1; V: TRBV19
CDR3: CASSVSGYEQYF; size: once; J: TRBJ2-7; V: TRBV2
CDR3: CASSGDSSYEQYF; size: .; J: TRBJ2-7; V: TRBV19
CDR3: CASSPRTGGQEQFF; size: few; J: TRBJ2-1; V: TRBV7-9
CDR3: CASSDSTSNEQFF; size: .; J: TRBJ2-1; V: TRBV6-4
CDR3: CASSYGQDQAFF; size: .; J: TRBJ1-1; V: TRBV6-6
CDR3: CASSQEWASGVYNEQFF; size: .; J: TRBJ2-1; V: TRBV4-2
CDR3: CASSQVLDAKDTQYF; size: few; J: TRBJ2-3; V: TRBV4-3
CDR3: CATATGSYGYTF; size: few; J: TRBJ1-2; V: TRBV19
CDR3: CASSGPAGGRNTGELFF; size: .; J: TRBJ2-2; V: TRBV10-2
CDR3: CAWSEERAYNEQFF; size: .; J: TRBJ2-1; V: TRBV30
CDR3: CASSPDDMKQPQHF; size: .; J: TRBJ1-5; V: TRBV7-9
CDR3: CASSLQGIQETQYF; size: .; J: TRBJ2-5; V: TRBV7-8
CDR3: CASSEYDRDRDYEQYF; size: .; J: TRBJ2-7; V: TRBV25-1
CDR3: CASQDRDSYNEQFF; size: .; J: TRBJ2-1; V: TRBV19
CDR3: CASSDGTGGTDTQYF; size: medium-sized; J: TRBJ2-3; V: TRBV6-4
CDR3: CASSLGTGGGYTF; size: .; J: TRBJ1-2; V: TRBV7-8
CDR3: CASSQDGQGLTYEQYF; size: .; J: TRBJ2-7; V: TRBV4-1
CDR3: CAWGTGTGFNGYTF; size: .; J: TRBJ1-2; V: TRBV30
CDR3: CASSLDRGSLNTEAFF; size: .; J: TRBJ1-1; V: TRBV19
CDR3: CASSSGLAAVETQYF; size: .; J: TRBJ2-5; V: TRBV5-4
CDR3: CAWSVAENTEAFF; size: .; J: TRBJ1-1; V: TRBV30
CDR3: CATWGGNATYEQYF; size: .; J: TRBJ2-7; V: TRBV10-3
CDR3: CASSDEGRAPNEQFF; size: .; J: TRBJ2-1; V: TRBV10-1
CDR3: CASSEWGLATDTQYF; size: .; J: TRBJ2-3; V: TRBV2
CDR3: CASSSGGGEENYGYTF; size: .; J: TRBJ1-2; V: TRBV5-7
CDR3: CASSQEGAWETQYF; size: .; J: TRBJ2-5; V: TRBV4-1
CDR3: CASSSLNRGGDTGELFF; size: .; J: TRBJ2-2; V: TRBV7-8
CDR3: CASSPGGNQPQHF; size: .; J: TRBJ1-5; V: TRBV11-2
CDR3: CASSYYSGSSTDTQYF; size: .; J: TRBJ2-3; V: TRBV6-5
CDR3: CASSLDREYDKNIQYF; size: .; J: TRBJ2-4; V: TRBV5-6
CDR3: CASSGTSRDNEQFF; size: .; J: TRBJ2-1; V: TRBV10-2
CDR3: CASRPRQPGYGYTF; size: .; J: TRBJ1-2; V: TRBV27
CDR3: CASSKGGRGQETQYF; size: .; J: TRBJ2-5; V: TRBV19
CDR3: CASSEWAGEYYEQYF; size: .; J: TRBJ2-7; V: TRBV2
CDR3: CASSPVTRTGYNSPLHF; size: .; J: TRBJ1-6; V: TRBV27